The 26 T cell receptor beta chains presented below share a single source sample, sequenced in a study of Ad26.COV2.S vaccination and SARS-CoV-2 variants. Here immunoSEQ multiplex PCR was the method, and the copy in TCRdb shows in-frame clones only, minus some. Found here are about 440,000 clones, about 92% of them singletons; the top ten hold less than 5.5%. Indicated treatment: roughly 18 received Ad26.COV2.S at low or high dose, single or two shots; 5 received placebo; per-sample allocation not given. Sampling took place 63 days after the first vaccine or placebo injection. The sample consisted of peripheral blood, taken in a trial of Ad26.COV2.S vaccine versus placebo. The receptors come from a person aged 18 to 65 who received the Ad26.COV2.S COVID-19 vaccine or a placebo.

The gene calls are TRBV18 and TRBJ2-5, with TRBD1 identical over 8 bases. Germline loops: CDR1 KGHSH, CDR2 LQKENI. The CDR3 consists of 14 residues. V lost 5 bases, J lost 5 bases, and 7 bases stayed unmatched. CDR3 amino acids: CASSIGTGGETQYF. CDR3 DNA sequence: TGTGCCAGCTCAATTGGGACAGGAGGGGAGACCCAGTACTTC.

This chain uses TRBV27 with TRBJ2-3, with 8 bases matching TRBD2. This CDR3 region has 17 residues. V trimming: 0 bases; J trimming: 3 bases; junction bases outside the gene matches: 8. CDR1 MNHEY and CDR2 SMNVEV come from the germline V gene (reference sequence). CDR3 residues: CASSLSPREDRTDTQYF. The CDR3 DNA follows: TGTGCCAGCAGTTTATCCCCGCGGGAGGATCGAACAGATACGCAGTATTTT.

The count of this clone is one. The genes are TRBV29-1 and TRBJ2-7; unclear D gene. The CDR3 has 11 residues. The ends were cut back, 5 bases at V and 6 bases at J, with 11 bases in the middle. Germline assignment: CDR1 SQVTM and CDR2 ANQGSEA. CDR3 in amino acids: CSVRVGVEQYF. In nucleotides, the CDR3 is TGCAGCGTTCGGGTGGGCGTCGAGCAGTACTTC.

The table lists this clone with a count of one. CDR3 DNA: TGTGCCAGCAGCTTAAACAGAGATTCACCCCTCCACTTT. Translation gives CASSLNRDSPLHF. This chain connects TRBV7-9 to TRBJ1-6, with D unclear. Germline CDR1 and CDR2: SEHNR and FQNEAQ (reference sequence). CDR3 size: 13 residues. The ends were cut back, 2 bases at V and 8 bases at J, with 7 bases in the middle.

This chain joins TRBV9 and TRBJ2-1; 8 nucleotides match TRBD2. The V and J ends lost 0 bases and 8 bases, in that order; junction bases with no gene match: 13. Per the germline V gene, CDR1 is SGDLS and CDR2 is YYNGEE. CDR3 length equals 17 residues. The CDR3 region has the DNA TGTGCCAGCAGCGTAGATTCTCCCGTGGGACTAGTCCATGAGCAGTTCTTC. Protein: CASSVDSPVGLVHEQFF.

This clone was detected once. This rearrangement joins TRBV25-1 to TRBJ2-5; the match to TRBD2 covers 7 bases. The ends lost 0 bases at V and 3 bases at J; junction bases unmatched: 1. This CDR3 region has 14 residues. Germline V gene sequence: CDR1 MGHDK, CDR2 SYGVNS. CDR3 sequence: CASSEYGGEETQYF. The CDR3 DNA sequence: TGTGCCAGCAGTGAATATGGGGGGGAAGAGACCCAGTACTTC.

The chain couples TRBV11-2 to TRBJ2-1; D unresolved. The germline V gene encodes CDR1 SGHAT and CDR2 FQNNGV. This CDR3 has 14 amino acids. V was cut by 0 bases and J by 4 bases, with 7 bases left in between. CDR3 amino acids: CASSLEGYYNEQFF. CDR3 bases: TGTGCCAGCAGCTTAGAAGGGTATTACAATGAGCAGTTCTTC.

V usage is TRBV5-8 and J usage is TRBJ2-3, with 7 bases identical to TRBD2. This CDR3 contains 15 residues. The J segment lost 1 base and the V segment lost 1 base, leaving 3 bases of the junction unmatched. CDR1 is SGHTS and CDR2 is YDEGEE in the germline V gene. DNA for the CDR3: TGTGCCAGCAGCTTGTTCCTAGCGGGCACAGATACGCAGTATTTT. Translated: CASSLFLAGTDTQYF.

V gene TRBV28 combines with J gene TRBJ1-4, with D possibly matching TRBD1 (5 bases). CDR1 is MDHEN and CDR2 is SYDVKM in the germline V gene. The V gene lost 3 bases and the J gene lost 9 bases, with 20 bases spanning the gap. This CDR3 region has 16 residues. CDR3 DNA: TGTGCCAGCAGTTTTCATTGGGGACGTTCCAGCCAAAAACTGTTTTTT. It translates to CASSFHWGRSSQKLFF. Based on the CDR3 plus reference TRBV28 and TRBJ1-4, the full variable domain is DVKVTQSSRYLVKRTGEKVFLECVQDMDHENMFWYRQDPGLGLRLIYFSYDVKMKEKGDIPEGYSVSREKKERFSLILESASTNQTSMYLCASSFHWGRSSQKLFFGSGTQLSVL.

V and J are TRBV28 and TRBJ2-7; possibly TRBD1 for D (7 bases). Trimming removed 3 bases at V and 2 bases at J, with 14 bases between. The CDR3 totals 15 residues. Looked up from germline, CDR1 is MDHEN and CDR2 is SYDVKM. Here the CDR3 reads CASSLVWRGPYEQYF. The DNA for the CDR3 is TGTGCCAGCAGTTTGGTTTGGAGGGGGCCCTACGAGCAGTACTTC.

The chain joins TRBV5-1 to TRBJ2-2, with TRBD2 identical over 9 bases. J lost 4 bases, V lost 0 bases, and 1 base had no gene match. Per germline, CDR1 SGHRS and CDR2 YFSETQ. The CDR3 runs to 15 residues. CDR3 DNA sequence: TGCGCCAGCAGCTTGGGACTAGCGGCCACCGGGGAGCTGTTTTTT. Translated, it gives CASSLGLAATGELFF.

This chain connects TRBV7-9 to TRBJ2-7; weak D call: TRBD1 (6 bases). Deletions cut 2 bases from V and 3 bases from J, with 11 bases between. The CDR3 runs to 14 residues. Per germline, CDR1 SEHNR and CDR2 FQNEAQ (reference sequence). The CDR3, as DNA: TGTGCCAGCAGCTTACAGGGGAGTAACTACGAGCAGTACTTC. Translated, it gives CASSLQGSNYEQYF.

The chain uses TRBV7-2 and TRBJ2-5, with 9 bases lining up with TRBD1. Germline CDR1 and CDR2: SGHTA and FQGNSA. V shed 5 bases and J 5 bases; nucleotides not matched to a gene: 18. CDR3 length: 18 amino acids. Here the CDR3 reads CASSHTDARDRVVETQYF. The CDR3 nucleotides are TGTGCCAGCAGCCATACAGACGCCCGGGACAGGGTTGTGGAGACCCAGTACTTC. Complete variable domain (other parts from reference TRBV7-2 and TRBJ2-5): GAGVSQSPSNKVTEKGKDVELRCDPISGHTALYWYRQSLGQGLEFLIYFQGNSAPDKSGLPSDRFSAERTGGSVSTLTIQRTQQEDSAVYLCASSHTDARDRVVETQYFGPGTRLLVL.

V gene TRBV7-9 combines with J gene TRBJ1-5, with a possible D match to TRBD1 (5 bases). Germline V gives CDR1 SEHNR, CDR2 FQNEAQ (reference sequence). CDR3 size: 14 residues. With 2 bases removed from V and 9 bases from J, the gap between germline ends came to 14 bases. The CDR3 here is CASSLRGDQGPQHF. CDR3 nucleotide sequence: TGTGCCAGCAGCTTAAGGGGTGACCAGGGGCCCCAGCATTTT. The whole variable domain, remainder taken from reference TRBV7-9 and TRBJ1-5, is DTGVSQNPRHKITKRGQNVTFRCDPISEHNRLYWYRQTLGQGPEFLTYFQNEAQLEKSRLLSDRFSAERPKGSFSTLEIQRTEQGDSAMYLCASSLRGDQGPQHFGDGTRLSIL.

CDR3 amino acids: CASSPSGTSGQETQYF. The CDR3 nucleotides read TGTGCCAGCAGCCCATCCGGGACTAGCGGTCAAGAGACCCAGTACTTC. The V call is TRBV4-2, the J call TRBJ2-5; TRBD2 aligns across 11 bases. CDR3 length equals 16 residues. Trimming removed 4 bases from V and 2 bases from J; junction bases left unmatched: 6. Germline values: CDR1 LGHNA, CDR2 YNFKEQ.

This clone was detected only once. The genes are TRBV9 and TRBJ2-1; TRBD2 agrees at 8 bases. V lost 0 bases and J lost 6; bases outside the gene matches: 5. Germline V CDR1 and CDR2: SGDLS, YYNGEE. The CDR3 runs to 15 residues. CDR3 in DNA: TGTGCCAGCAGCGTAGGGGGCGGGAGGCCCAATGAGCAGTTCTTC. This encodes CASSVGGGRPNEQFF.

The J gene is TRBJ2-7, the V gene TRBV7-3, with D tentatively TRBD1 or TRBD2 (5 bases each). V shed 3 bases and J shed 1 base, with 7 bases lying between them. There are 13 residues in the CDR3. Germline assignment: CDR1 SGHTA and CDR2 FQGTGA. In nucleotides, the CDR3 is TGTGCCAGCAGCTTGGGACCATCCTACGAGCAGTACTTC. Its translation is CASSLGPSYEQYF. The full variable domain, with the rest looked up from reference TRBV7-3 and TRBJ2-7, is GAGVSQTPSNKVTEKGKYVELRCDPISGHTALYWYRQSLGQGPEFLIYFQGTGAADDSGLPNDRFFAVRPEGSVSTLKIQRTERGDSAVYLCASSLGPSYEQYFGPGTRLTVT.

The chain links TRBV2 to TRBJ2-1; 10 nucleotides agree with TRBD2. The V segment lost 6 bases and the J segment 1 base; nucleotides outside the gene matches: 9. The CDR3 contains 17 residues. The germline V gene has CDR1 SNHLY and CDR2 FYNNEI. CDR3 coding DNA: TGTGCCAGCAGCGGACCGGGACTAGCGTCGTCCTACAATGAGCAGTTCTTC. Translation gives CASSGPGLASSYNEQFF.

A few counts support this clone. This chain uses TRBV18 with TRBJ2-2; 8 bases are a match to TRBD1. The junction had 2 bases not matched to a gene; V was cut back by 3 bases and J by 2 bases. Per the germline V gene, CDR1 is KGHSH and CDR2 is LQKENI. The CDR3 contains 15 residues. The CDR3 sequence is CASSPAGGNTGELFF. The CDR3 coding sequence is TGTGCCAGCTCACCGGCAGGGGGCAACACCGGGGAGCTGTTTTTT.

This clone was observed a few times. The chain uses TRBV7-3 and TRBJ2-3; 7 bases are shared with TRBD1. This CDR3 spans 14 amino acids. V shed 4 bases, J shed 7 bases, and the junction held 8 bases outside the gene matches. The germline V gene has CDR1 SGHTA and CDR2 FQGTGA. The CDR3 spells CASSSGTVLNTQYF. The CDR3, as DNA: TGTGCCAGCAGCTCTGGGACAGTCTTGAATACGCAGTATTTT.

In nucleotides, the CDR3 is TGTGCCAGCAGTGGGAGCGGGATACGAGGCTACGTTTACAATGAGCAGTTCTTC. It encodes CASSGSGIRGYVYNEQFF. The chain joins TRBV6-2 or TRBV6-3 to TRBJ2-1, with 7 bases aligning to TRBD2. The CDR3 runs to 18 residues. The V and J ends lost 5 bases and 4 bases, in that order; junction bases with no gene match: 17. The germline V gene encodes CDR1 MNHEY and CDR2 SVGEGT.

The J gene is TRBJ2-7, the V gene TRBV4-1, with TRBD1 matching 8 bases. The germline gives CDR1 MGHRA, CDR2 YSYEKL. This CDR3 is built from 13 residues. Trimming at V came to 4 bases and at J to 5 bases, leaving 4 bases not matched to a gene. The CDR3 is CASSLNRGDEQYF. Written as DNA, the CDR3 is TGCGCCAGCAGCCTTAACAGGGGGGACGAGCAGTACTTC.

This chain uses TRBV19 with TRBJ1-3; D is possibly TRBD1 (5 bases). The CDR3 sequence is 17 residues long. Germline CDR1 reads LNHDA; CDR2 reads SQIVND (reference sequence). V was clipped by 3 bases and J by 0 bases, with 15 bases between them. This chain's CDR3 is CASSINGGALSGNTIYF. DNA of the CDR3: TGTGCCAGTAGTATTAATGGAGGGGCCCTCTCTGGAAACACCATATATTTT.

V gene TRBV9 combines with J gene TRBJ2-7; D is perhaps TRBD1 (5 bases). The V end was cut by 0 bases, the J end by 3 bases, with 13 bases between. From germline, CDR1 is SGDLS and CDR2 YYNGEE. The CDR3 is 15 amino acids. Written as DNA, the CDR3 is TGTGCCAGCAGCGTAGAAGGGTCGACAGTCTACGAGCAGTACTTC. It codes for CASSVEGSTVYEQYF.

This sequence joins TRBV24-1 and TRBJ2-1; D is uncertain. Germline CDR1 is KGHDR and CDR2 is SFDVKD. The CDR3 contains 11 residues. V lost 5 bases, J lost 8 bases, and 6 bases lay in between. The CDR3 reads CATSGGYEQFF. DNA of the CDR3: TGTGCCACCAGTGGTGGGTATGAGCAGTTCTTC.

There are many counts of this clone. Different DNA sequences within this sample yield the same CDR3. The chain links TRBV24-1 to TRBJ2-3; TRBD2 matches 10 bases. This CDR3 contains 15 residues. The V gene's germline CDR1 is KGHDR and CDR2 SFDVKD. The ends lost 3 bases at V and 2 bases at J; junction bases unmatched: 1. Here the CDR3 DNA reads TGTGCCACCAGTGATCTAGCGGGAGACACAGATACGCAGTATTTT. Translation: CATSDLAGDTDTQYF.